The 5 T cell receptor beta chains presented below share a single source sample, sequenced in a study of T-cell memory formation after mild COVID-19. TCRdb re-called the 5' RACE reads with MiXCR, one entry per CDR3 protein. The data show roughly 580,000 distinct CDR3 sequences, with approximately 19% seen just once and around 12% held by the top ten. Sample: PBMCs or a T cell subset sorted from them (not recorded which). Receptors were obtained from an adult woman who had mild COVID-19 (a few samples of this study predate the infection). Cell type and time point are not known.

CDR3 coding DNA: TGTGCCAGCAGACACCCCGGACTAGCGGATAGCTCCTACGAGCAGTACTTC. Residues: CASRHPGLADSSYEQYF. The rearrangement joins TRBV27 to TRBJ2-7; 10 bases map to TRBD2. The germline gives CDR1 MNHEY, CDR2 SMNVEV (reference sequence). CDR3 length: 17 amino acids. J gave up 0 bases and V 6 bases, and 11 bases lay outside the gene matches.

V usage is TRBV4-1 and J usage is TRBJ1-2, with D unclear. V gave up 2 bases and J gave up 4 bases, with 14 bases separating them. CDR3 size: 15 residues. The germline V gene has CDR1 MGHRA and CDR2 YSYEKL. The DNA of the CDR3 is TGCGCCAGCAGCCAACCCGGGATTGCAGCCTATGGCTACACCTTC. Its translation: CASSQPGIAAYGYTF.

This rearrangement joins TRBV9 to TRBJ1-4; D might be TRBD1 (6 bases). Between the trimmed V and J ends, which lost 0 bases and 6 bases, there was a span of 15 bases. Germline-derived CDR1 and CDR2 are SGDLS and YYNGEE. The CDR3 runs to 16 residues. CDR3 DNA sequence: TGTGCCAGCAGCGTAGGGACAGCCGTGTCTCATGAAAAACTGTTTTTT. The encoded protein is CASSVGTAVSHEKLFF.

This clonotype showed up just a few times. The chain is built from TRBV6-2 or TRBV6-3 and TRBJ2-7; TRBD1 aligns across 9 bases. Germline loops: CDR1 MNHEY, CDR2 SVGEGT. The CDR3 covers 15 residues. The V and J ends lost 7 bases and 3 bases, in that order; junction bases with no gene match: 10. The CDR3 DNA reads TGTGCCAGCACCACCCTCCCGGGACAGGGCTACGAGCAGTACTTC. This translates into CASTTLPGQGYEQYF.

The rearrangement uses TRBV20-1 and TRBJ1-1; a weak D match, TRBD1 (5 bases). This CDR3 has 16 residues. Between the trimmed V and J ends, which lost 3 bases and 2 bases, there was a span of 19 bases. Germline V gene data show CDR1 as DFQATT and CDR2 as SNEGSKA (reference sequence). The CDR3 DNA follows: TGCAGTGCTAGTAAGAGGGGAATGGGGTCCAACACTGAAGCTTTCTTT. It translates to CSASKRGMGSNTEAFF.